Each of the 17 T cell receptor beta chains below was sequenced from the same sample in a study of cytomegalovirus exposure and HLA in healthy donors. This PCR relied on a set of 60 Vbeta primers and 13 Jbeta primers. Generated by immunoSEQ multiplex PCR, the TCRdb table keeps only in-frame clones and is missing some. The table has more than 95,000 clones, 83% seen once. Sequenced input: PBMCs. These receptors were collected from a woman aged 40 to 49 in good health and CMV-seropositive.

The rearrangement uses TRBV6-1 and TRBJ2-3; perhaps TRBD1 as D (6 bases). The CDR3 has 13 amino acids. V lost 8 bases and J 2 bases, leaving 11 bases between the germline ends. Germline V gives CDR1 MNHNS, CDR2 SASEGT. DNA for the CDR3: TGTGCCAGCGGCCACAGGGACACAGATACGCAGTATTTT. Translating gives CASGHRDTDTQYF.

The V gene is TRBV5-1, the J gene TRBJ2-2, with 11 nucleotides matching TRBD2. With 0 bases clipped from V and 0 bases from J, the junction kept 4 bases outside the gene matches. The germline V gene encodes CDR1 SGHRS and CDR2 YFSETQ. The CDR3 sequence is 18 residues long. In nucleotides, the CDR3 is TGCGCCAGCAGCTTGGAACTAGCGGGAGCTGCGAACACCGGGGAGCTGTTTTTT. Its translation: CASSLELAGAANTGELFF.

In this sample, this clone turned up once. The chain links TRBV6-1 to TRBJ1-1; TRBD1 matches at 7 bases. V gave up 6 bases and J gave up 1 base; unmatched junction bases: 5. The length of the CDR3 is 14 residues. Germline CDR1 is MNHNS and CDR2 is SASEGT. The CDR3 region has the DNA TGTGCCAGCAGCCTGGGACAGAGGAACACTGAAGCTTTCTTT. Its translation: CASSLGQRNTEAFF.

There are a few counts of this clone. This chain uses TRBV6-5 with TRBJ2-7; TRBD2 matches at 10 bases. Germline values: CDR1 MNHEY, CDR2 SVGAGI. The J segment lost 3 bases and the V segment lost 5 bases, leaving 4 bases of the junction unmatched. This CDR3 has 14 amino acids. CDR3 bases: TGTGCCAGCAGTACCTCTAGCGGGAGCTACGAGCAGTACTTC. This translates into CASSTSSGSYEQYF.

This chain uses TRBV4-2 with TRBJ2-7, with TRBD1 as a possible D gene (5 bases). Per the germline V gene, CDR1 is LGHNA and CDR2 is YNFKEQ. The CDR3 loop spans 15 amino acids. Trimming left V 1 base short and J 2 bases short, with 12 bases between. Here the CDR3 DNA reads TGTGCCAGCAGCCAAGTAGGGGTAAAGACCTACGAGCAGTACTTC. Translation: CASSQVGVKTYEQYF.

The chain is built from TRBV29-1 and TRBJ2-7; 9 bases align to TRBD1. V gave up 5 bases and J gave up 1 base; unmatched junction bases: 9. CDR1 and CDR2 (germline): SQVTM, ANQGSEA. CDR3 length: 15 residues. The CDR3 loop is CSVSGPGQGSYEQYF. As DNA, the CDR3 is TGCAGCGTTTCCGGACCGGGACAGGGATCCTACGAGCAGTACTTC.

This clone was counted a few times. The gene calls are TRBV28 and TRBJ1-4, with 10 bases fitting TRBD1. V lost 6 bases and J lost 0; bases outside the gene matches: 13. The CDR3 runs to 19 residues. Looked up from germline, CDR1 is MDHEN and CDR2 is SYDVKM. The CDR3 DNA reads TGTGCCAGCAGCGAGGGACAGGGGAAAACCCTATCAACTAATGAAAAACTGTTTTTT. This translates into CASSEGQGKTLSTNEKLFF.

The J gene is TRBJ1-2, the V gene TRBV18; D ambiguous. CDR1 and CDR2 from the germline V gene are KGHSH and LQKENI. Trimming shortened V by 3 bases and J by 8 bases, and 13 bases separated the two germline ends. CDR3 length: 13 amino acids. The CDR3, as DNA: TGTGCCAGCTCACCTACCCAAGACTGGGGCTACACCTTC. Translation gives CASSPTQDWGYTF.

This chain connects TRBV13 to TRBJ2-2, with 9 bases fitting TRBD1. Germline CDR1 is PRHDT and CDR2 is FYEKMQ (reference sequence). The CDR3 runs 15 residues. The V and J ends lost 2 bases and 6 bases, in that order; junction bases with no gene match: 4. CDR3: CASSLNRGLSGELFF. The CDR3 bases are TGTGCCAGCAGCTTAAACAGGGGGCTTTCCGGGGAGCTGTTTTTT.

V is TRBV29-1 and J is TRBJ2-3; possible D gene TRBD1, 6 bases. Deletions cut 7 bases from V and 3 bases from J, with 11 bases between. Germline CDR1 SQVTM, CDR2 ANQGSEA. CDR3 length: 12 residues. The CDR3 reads CSAEGTTDTQYF. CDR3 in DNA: TGCAGCGCAGAGGGGACAACAGATACGCAGTATTTT.

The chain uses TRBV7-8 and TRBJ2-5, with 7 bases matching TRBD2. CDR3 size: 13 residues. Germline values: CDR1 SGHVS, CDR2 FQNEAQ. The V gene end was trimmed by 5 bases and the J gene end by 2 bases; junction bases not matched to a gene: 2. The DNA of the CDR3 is TGTGCCAGCAGCCCGCGGGGGCAAGAGACCCAGTACTTC. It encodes CASSPRGQETQYF.

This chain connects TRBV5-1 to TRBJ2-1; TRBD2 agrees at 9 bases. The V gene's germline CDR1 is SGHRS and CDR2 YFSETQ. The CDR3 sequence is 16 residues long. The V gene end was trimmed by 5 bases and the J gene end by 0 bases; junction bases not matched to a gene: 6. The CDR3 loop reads CASRETSGSSYNEQFF. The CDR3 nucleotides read TGCGCCAGCAGGGAGACTAGCGGAAGCTCCTACAATGAGCAGTTCTTC.

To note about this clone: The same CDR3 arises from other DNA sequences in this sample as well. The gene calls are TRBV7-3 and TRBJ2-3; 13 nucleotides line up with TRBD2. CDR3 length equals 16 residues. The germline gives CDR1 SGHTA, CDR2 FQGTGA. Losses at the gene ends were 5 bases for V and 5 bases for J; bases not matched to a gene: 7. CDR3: CASSPGLAGKGDTQYF. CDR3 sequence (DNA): TGTGCCAGCAGCCCGGGACTAGCGGGAAAGGGAGATACGCAGTATTTT.

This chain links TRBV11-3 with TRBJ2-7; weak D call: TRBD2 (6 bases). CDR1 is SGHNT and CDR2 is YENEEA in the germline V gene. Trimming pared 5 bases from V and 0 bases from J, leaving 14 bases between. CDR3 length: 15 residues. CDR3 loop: CASSLPRTNSYEQYF. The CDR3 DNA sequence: TGTGCCAGCAGCCTGCCGCGGACTAACTCCTACGAGCAGTACTTC.

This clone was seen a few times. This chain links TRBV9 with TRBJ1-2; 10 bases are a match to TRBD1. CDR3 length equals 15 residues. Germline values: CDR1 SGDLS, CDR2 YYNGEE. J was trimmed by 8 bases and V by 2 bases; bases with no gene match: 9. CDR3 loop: CASSVTTGGAGGYTF. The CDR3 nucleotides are TGTGCCAGCAGCGTTACGACAGGGGGCGCCGGCGGCTACACCTTC.

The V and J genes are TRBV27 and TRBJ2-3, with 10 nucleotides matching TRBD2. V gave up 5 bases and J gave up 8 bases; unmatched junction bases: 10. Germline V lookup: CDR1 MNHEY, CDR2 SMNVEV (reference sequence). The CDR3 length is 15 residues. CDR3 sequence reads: CASSPPSGRLLTQYF. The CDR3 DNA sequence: TGTGCCAGCAGTCCTCCTAGCGGGAGATTACTTACGCAGTATTTT.

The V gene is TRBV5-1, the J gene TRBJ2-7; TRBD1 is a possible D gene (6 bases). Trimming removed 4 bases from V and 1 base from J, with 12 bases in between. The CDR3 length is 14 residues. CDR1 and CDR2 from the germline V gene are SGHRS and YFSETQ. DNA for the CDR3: TGCGCCAGCAGCCCAGGGGCCGCTTCCTACGAGCAGTACTTC. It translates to CASSPGAASYEQYF.